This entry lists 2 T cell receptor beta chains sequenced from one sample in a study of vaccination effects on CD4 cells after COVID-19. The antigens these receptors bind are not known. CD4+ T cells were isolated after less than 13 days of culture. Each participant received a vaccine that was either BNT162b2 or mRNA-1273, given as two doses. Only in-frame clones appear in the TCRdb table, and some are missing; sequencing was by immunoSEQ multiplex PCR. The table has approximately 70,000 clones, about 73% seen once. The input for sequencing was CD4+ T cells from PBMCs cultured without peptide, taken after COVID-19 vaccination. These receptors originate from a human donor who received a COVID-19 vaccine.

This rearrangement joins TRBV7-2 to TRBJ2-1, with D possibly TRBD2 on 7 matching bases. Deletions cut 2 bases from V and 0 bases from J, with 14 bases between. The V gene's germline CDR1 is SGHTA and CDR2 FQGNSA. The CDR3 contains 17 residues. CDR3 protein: CASSLRAGASSYNEQFF. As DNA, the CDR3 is TGTGCCAGCAGCTTAAGGGCGGGGGCGAGCTCCTACAATGAGCAGTTCTTC.

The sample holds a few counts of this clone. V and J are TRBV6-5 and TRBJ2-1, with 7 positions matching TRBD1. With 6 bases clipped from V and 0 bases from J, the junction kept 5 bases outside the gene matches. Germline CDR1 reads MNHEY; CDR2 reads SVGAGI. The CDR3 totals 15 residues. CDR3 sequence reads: CASSYGTASYNEQFF. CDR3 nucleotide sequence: TGTGCCAGCAGCTATGGGACAGCCTCCTACAATGAGCAGTTCTTC.